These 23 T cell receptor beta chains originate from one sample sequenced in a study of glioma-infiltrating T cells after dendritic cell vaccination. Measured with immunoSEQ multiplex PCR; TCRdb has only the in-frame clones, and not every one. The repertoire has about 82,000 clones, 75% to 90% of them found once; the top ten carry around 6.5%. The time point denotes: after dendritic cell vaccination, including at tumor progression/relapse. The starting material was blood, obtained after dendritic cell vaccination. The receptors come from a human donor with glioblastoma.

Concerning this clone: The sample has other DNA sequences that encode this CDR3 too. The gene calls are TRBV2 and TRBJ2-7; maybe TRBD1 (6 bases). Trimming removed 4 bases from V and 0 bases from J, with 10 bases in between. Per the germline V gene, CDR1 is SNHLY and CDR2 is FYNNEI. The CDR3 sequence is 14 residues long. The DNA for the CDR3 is TGTGCCAGCAGTGGGGGGCGGATCTCCTACGAGCAGTACTTC. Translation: CASSGGRISYEQYF. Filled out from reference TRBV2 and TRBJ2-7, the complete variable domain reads EPEVTQTPSHQVTQMGQEVILRCVPISNHLYFYWYRQILGQKVEFLVSFYNNEISEKSEIFDDQFSVERPDGSNFTLKIRSTKLEDSAMYFCASSGGRISYEQYFGPGTRLTVT.

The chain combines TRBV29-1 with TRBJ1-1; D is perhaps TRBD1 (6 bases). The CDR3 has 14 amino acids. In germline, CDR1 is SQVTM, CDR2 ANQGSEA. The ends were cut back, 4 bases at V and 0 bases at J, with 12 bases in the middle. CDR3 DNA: TGCAGCGTTGGGACAGACCTAATGAACACTGAAGCTTTCTTT. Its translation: CSVGTDLMNTEAFF. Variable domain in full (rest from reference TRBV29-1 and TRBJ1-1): SAVISQKPSRDICQRGTSLTIQCQVDSQVTMMFWYRQQPGQSLTLIATANQGSEATYESGFVIDKFPISRPNLTFSTLTVSNMSPEDSSIYLCSVGTDLMNTEAFFGQGTRLTVV.

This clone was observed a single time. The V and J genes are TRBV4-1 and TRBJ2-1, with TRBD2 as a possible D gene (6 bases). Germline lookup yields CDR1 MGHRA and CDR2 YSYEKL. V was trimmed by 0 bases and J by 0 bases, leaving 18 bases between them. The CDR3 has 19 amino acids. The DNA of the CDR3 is TGCGCCAGCAGCCAAGAGGGCGGGTTAGCGGACCTCTCCTACAATGAGCAGTTCTTC. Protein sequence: CASSQEGGLADLSYNEQFF.

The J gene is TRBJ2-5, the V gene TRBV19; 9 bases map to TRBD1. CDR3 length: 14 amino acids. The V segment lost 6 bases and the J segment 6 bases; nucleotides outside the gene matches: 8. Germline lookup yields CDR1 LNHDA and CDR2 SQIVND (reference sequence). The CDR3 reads CASRSRQGVQTQYF. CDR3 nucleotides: TGTGCCAGTAGGAGCCGACAGGGGGTACAGACCCAGTACTTC.

CDR3 nucleotide sequence: TGTGCCAGCAGTAATATAGCGGGGGCCAGCACAGATACGCAGTATTTT. Its protein product is CASSNIAGASTDTQYF. V and J are TRBV2 and TRBJ2-3; 9 bases match TRBD2. This CDR3 has 16 residues. Germline loops: CDR1 SNHLY, CDR2 FYNNEI. V trimming: 5 bases; J trimming: 0 bases; junction bases outside the gene matches: 6.

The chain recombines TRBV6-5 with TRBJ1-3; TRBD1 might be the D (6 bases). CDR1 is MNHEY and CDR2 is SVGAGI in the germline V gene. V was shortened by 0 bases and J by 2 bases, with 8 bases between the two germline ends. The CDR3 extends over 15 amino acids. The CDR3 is CASSYSQGPGNTIYF. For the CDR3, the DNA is TGTGCCAGCAGTTACTCGCAGGGGCCTGGAAACACCATATATTTT.

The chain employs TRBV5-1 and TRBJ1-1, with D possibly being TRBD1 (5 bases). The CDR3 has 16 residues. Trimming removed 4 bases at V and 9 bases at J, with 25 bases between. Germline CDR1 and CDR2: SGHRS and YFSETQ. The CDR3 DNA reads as TGCGCCAGCAGCCAGGGTCCAATTGAGTCGGTCTCAAAAGCTTTCTTT. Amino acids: CASSQGPIESVSKAFF.

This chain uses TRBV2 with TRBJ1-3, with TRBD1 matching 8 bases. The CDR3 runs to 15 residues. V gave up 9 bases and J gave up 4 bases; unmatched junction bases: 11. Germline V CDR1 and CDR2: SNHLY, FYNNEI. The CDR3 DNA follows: TGTGCCAGTAGCGACAGGGGATTTTCAGGAAACACCATATATTTT. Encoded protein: CASSDRGFSGNTIYF.

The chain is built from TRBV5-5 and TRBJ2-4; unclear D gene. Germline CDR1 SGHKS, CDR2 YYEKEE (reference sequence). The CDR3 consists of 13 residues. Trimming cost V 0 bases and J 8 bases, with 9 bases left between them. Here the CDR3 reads CASSLDGEYIQYF. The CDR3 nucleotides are TGTGCCAGCAGCTTGGATGGAGAATACATTCAGTACTTC.

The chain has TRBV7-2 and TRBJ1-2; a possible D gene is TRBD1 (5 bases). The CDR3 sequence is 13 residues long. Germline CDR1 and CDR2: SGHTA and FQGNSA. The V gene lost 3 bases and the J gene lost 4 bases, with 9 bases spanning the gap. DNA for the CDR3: TGTGCCAGCAGCTTGACAGATCGCTATGGCTACACCTTC. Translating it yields CASSLTDRYGYTF.

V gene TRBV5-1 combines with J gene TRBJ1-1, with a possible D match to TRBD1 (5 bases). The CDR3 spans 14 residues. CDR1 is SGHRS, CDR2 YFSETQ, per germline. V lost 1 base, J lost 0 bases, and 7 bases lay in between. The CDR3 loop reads CASSLTGLNTEAFF. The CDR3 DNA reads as TGCGCCAGCAGCTTGACAGGACTGAACACTGAAGCTTTCTTT.

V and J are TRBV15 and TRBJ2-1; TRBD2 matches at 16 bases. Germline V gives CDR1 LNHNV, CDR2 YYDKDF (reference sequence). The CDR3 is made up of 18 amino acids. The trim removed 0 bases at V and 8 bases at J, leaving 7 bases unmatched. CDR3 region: CATSRDRGTSGGGHEQFF. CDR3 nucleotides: TGTGCCACCAGCAGAGATCGCGGGACTAGCGGGGGGGGACATGAGCAGTTCTTC.

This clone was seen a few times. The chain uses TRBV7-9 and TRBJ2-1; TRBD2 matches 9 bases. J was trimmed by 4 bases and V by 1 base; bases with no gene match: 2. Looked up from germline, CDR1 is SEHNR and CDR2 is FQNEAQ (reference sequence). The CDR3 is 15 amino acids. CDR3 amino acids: CASSLGSGGYNEQFF. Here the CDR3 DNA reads TGTGCCAGCAGCTTAGGTAGCGGGGGATACAATGAGCAGTTCTTC.

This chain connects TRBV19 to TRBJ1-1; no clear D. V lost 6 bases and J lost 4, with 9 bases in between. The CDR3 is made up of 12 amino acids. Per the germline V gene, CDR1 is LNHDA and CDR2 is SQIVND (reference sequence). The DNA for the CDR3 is TGTGCCAGTAGGGCTAGCATCACTGAAGCTTTCTTT. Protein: CASRASITEAFF.

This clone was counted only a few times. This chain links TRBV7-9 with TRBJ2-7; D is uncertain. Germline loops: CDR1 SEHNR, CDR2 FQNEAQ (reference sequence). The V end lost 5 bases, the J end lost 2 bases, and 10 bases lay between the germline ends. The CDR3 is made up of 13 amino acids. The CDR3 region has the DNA TGTGCCAGCAGCCCACTAAGCCCCTACGAGCAGTACTTC. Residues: CASSPLSPYEQYF.

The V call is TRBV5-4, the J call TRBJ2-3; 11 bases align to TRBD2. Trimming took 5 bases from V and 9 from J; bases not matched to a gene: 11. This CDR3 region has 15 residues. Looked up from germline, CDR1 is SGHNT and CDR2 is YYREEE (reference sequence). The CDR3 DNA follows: TGTGCCAGCAGACAGGGACTAGCGGAAAGGGGCACGCAGTATTTT. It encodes CASRQGLAERGTQYF.

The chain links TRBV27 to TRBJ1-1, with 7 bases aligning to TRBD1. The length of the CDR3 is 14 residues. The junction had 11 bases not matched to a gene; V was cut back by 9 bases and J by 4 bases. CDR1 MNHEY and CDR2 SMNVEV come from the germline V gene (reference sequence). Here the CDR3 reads CASTTTGDGTEAFF. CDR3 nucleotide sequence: TGTGCCAGTACTACCACAGGGGACGGCACTGAAGCTTTCTTT.

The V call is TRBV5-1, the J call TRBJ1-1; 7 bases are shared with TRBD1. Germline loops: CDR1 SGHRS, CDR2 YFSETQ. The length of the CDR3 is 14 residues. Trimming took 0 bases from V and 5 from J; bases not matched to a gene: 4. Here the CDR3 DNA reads TGCGCCAGCAGCTTGGTAGGGGGCCCGACTGAAGCTTTCTTT. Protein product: CASSLVGGPTEAFF.

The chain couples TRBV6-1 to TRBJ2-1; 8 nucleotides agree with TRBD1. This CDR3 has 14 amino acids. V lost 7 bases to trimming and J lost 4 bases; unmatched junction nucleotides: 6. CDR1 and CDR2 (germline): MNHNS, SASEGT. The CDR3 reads CASTPGQEYNEQFF. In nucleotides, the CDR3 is TGTGCCAGCACCCCGGGACAGGAGTACAATGAGCAGTTCTTC.

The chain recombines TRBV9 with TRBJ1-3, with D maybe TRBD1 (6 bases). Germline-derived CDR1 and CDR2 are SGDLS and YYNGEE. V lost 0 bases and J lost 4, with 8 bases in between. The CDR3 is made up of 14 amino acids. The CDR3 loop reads CASSVATGGNTIYF. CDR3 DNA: TGTGCCAGCAGCGTAGCAACAGGGGGAAACACCATATATTTT. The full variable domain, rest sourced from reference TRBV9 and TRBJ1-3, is DSGVTQTPKHLITATGQRVTLRCSPRSGDLSVYWYQQSLDQGLQFLIQYYNGEERAKGNILERFSAQQFPDLHSELNLSSLELGDSALYFCASSVATGGNTIYFGEGSWLTVV.

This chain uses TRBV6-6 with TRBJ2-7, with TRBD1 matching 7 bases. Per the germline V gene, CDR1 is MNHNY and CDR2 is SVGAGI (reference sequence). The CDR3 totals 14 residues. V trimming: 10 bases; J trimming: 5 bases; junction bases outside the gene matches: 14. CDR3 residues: CATRQGLGRNEQYF. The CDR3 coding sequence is TGTGCCACCAGACAGGGATTGGGGCGCAACGAGCAGTACTTC.

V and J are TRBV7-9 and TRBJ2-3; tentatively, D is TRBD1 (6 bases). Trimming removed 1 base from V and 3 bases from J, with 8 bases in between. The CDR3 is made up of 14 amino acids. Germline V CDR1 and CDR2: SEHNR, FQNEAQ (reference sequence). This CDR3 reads CASSLGGRTDTQYF. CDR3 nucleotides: TGTGCCAGCAGCTTAGGGGGGCGTACAGATACGCAGTATTTT.

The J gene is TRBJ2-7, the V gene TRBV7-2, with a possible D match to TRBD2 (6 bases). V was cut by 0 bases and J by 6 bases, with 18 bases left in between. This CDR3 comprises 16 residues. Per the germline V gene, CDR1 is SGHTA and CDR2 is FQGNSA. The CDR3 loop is CASSLAVAGPIGEQYF. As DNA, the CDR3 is TGTGCCAGCAGCTTAGCGGTTGCGGGACCCATCGGCGAGCAGTACTTC.